This T cell receptor beta chain was found in a study of CD8 T cells in Susac syndrome. With random hexamers, reverse transcription was performed on about 0.5 to 1 ug of RNA. An immunoSEQ multiplex PCR amplified TCR beta CDR3 over 54 Vbeta and 13 Jbeta. A single record per CDR3 protein comes from TCRdb applying MiXCR to the immunoSEQ multiplex PCR reads. The data hold some 200,000 distinct CDR3 sequences, with just under 95% observed a single time. V was cut by 5 bases and J by 0 bases, with 10 bases left in between. The germline gives CDR1 SEHNR, CDR2 FQNEAQ (reference sequence). The CDR3 runs 15 residues. TEMRA cells were FACS-enriched, with CD8+ and CD4+ T cells isolated negatively.

This receptor was taken from a human donor with Susac syndrome. The specimen sequenced was CD8+ T cells from PBMCs. The V gene is TRBV7-9, the J gene TRBJ1-4; no definite D call. The CDR3 is CASSPQGTTNEKLFF. DNA of the CDR3: TGTGCCAGCAGCCCCCAAGGGACAACTAATGAAAAACTGTTTTTT.